This section outlines one TCR beta chain sequence together with its context. No antigen is known for it. One base away there is no much larger clone; base qualities are not given. The library relied on the immunoSEQ multiplex PCR assay. A mixture of 60 forward primers for TCR Vbeta segments and 13 reverse primers for TCR Jbeta segments was used in the multiplex PCR. The CDR3 region of rearranged TCR beta genes was amplified from genomic DNA with a multiplex PCR assay. The amplified TCR beta libraries were sequenced on the Illumina HiSeq System as 87-base-pair reads. Turning to the authors' computational methods: A later analysis tallied roughly 78 million unique TCR beta chains across the 660 or so repertoires, and approximately 9.9 million of those chains were shared by two or more donors. Raw reads were error-corrected and collapsed into unique sequences with a nearest-neighbor algorithm that merged closely related sequences to remove PCR and sequencing errors. V, D and J gene segments were assigned by aligning CDR3 sequences to IMGT reference sequences. For a sequence to be retained, at least a six-nucleotide match to both a V gene segment and a J gene segment was required. Rearrangements were classified as productive when the CDR3 lacked stop codons and remained in frame with V and J, and all other rearrangements were classified as non-productive. CDR3 was defined by IMGT convention, running from the second conserved V-encoded cysteine to the conserved J-encoded phenylalanine. In an earlier analysis of more than 550 of the donors, sequences lacking an unambiguous match to a single V gene segment were excluded. In an earlier analysis of 450 to 700 of the donors, V segments were called functional above 56.7% productive rearrangements and were called segregating when the between-donor standard deviation exceeded 5%. To diagnose cytomegalovirus status from the catalog of TCR beta chain sequences, a statistical classification framework was built. A later analysis assigned V and J genes by comparing TCR nucleotide sequences with IMGT/GENE-DB human TR gene sequences. The TCRdist pipeline was used in a later analysis to assign CDR3 sequences and most-parsimonious VDJ recombination scenarios. A later analysis defined each TCR beta chain by its CDR3 amino acid sequence plus V-gene family, and excluded reads lacking a unique V-gene family. A later analysis removed 550 to 700 highly shared, low-generation-probability nucleotide sequences to deal with suspected cross-contamination and a sequencing artifact. In a later analysis, a clonal expansion index was calculated for each public chain from normalized within-repertoire ranks of inferred template counts. In a later analysis, generation probabilities were computed with a VDJ recombination model fitted to out-of-frame rearrangements, and the resulting probabilities were checked against IGoR. A later analysis scored TCR-TCR, TCR-HLA and TCR-CMV co-occurrence with hypergeometric tests, applying a repertoire-size bias correction to TCR pairs. To estimate false discovery rates, a later analysis permuted the HLA or CMV assignments 20 times. In a later analysis, co-occurring TCRs were grouped using DBSCAN, and TCRdist sequence similarity was added for clustering within HLA-allele-positive subsets. Repertoires with fewer than 30,000 or more than 120,000 public chains, plus five repertoires with anomalous nucleotide sharing, were excluded from co-occurrence clustering. TCRdb's version of the immuneACCESS table is confined to in-frame rearrangements and falls short of the full clone set. An unresolved V gene accounts for under half of the shortfall where checked; the remainder is of unknown origin. The V and J calls and clone size are taken from that table; D and trimming were inferred from the DNA. This sample lists approximately 130,000 clones; 81% were detected once. Of the sample, 2.2% falls within the top ten clones.

The data are from a study of cytomegalovirus exposure and HLA in healthy donors (dated by TCRdb to between 2016 and 2019). A note on the overall study: An earlier analysis of under 600 of the donors reported 250 to 350 Gb of sequence data and about 100 million unique TCR beta sequences from roughly 180 million T cells. HLA typing covered class I and class II loci at four-digit resolution. An early release covering roughly 600 HLA-typed donors comprised around 300 gigabases of sequencing data and 85 million or so unique TCR sequences. The T cell repertoires of under 700 subjects were profiled by immunosequencing and related to cytomegalovirus serostatus. The study aimed to test whether cataloging public T cell receptors could reveal signatures of past pathogen exposure. In addition to the first cohort of 666 subjects, a separate validation cohort of under 150 different subjects was used. A later genetic analysis used genome-wide SNP genotypes for about 65% of the 666 donors, treating that subset as a discovery cohort. The study combined high-throughput TCR immunosequencing, statistical association of individual TCRs with disease status, and machine learning to predict cytomegalovirus infection status. The number of typed donors differed by locus: about 620-630 for A, B, C, DRB1 and DQB1; 500 to 550 for DQA1; around 580 for DPA1; and roughly 450 for DPB1. Alongside the repertoire data, information on donor age, sex, ethnicity and CMV serostatus was compiled. In a later analysis, previously published TCR beta repertoires from fewer than 750 donors were re-analyzed and high-resolution HLA genotyping was added so that TCR occurrence patterns could be studied. On average, around 200,000 unique TCR beta nucleotide sequences were sequenced per donor among 300 to 500 genotyped donors of the cohort, with roughly a sixth of those sequences being non-productive. An earlier analysis of 587 of the donors used high-throughput TCR beta sequencing to judge whether each TCR beta V gene segment behaved as functional or pseudogenic. Four or five DR-DQ haplotypes were treated as single units for association and clustering because of strong linkage in the cohort. Of the roughly 390 genotyped donors, about 80% fell in the genetic ancestry cluster associated with self-reported Caucasian donors. Rather than drawing on any new phenotypic data, the later analysis identified candidate immune exposures from TCR beta sequences and the way those sequences occurred across donors. All discovery cohort repertoires had been generated using a single sequencing platform.

CDR3 length: 16 amino acids, cysteine to phenylalanine. Of the read, only the CDR3 DNA is kept; its 48 bases are in frame from base 1. V is clipped by 0 bases and J by 5 bases, and the sequence between their germline boundaries is 16 bases long. Per the germline V gene, KGHSH is the CDR1 and LQKENI is the CDR2. Points the paper makes about the study in general: Sequencing depth was assumed to be roughly uniform across donors in the presence/absence analyses, though that assumption may not hold. Correlated functional status among segregating V segments might be attributable to linkage disequilibrium, but an unknown experimental factor could not be ruled out. Some IMGT-functional V segments, including TRBV6-2 and TRBV6-3, could not be told apart with the 87-base-pair reads, so those segments were excluded. Several of the top co-occurrence clusters appeared to be linked to parvovirus B19, influenza, CMV and Epstein-Barr virus, according to a later analysis. When HLA alleles, especially DR and DQ, strongly co-occurred, TCR associations were difficult to assign to individual alleles. In a later analysis, the rate of TCR association differed among HLA loci, with DRB1 alleles having the most associated TCRs and HLA-C alleles having the fewest. Cytomegalovirus status was reported to be diagnosed by the classifier with high specificity and sensitivity in both the original and validation cohorts. The authors suggested that the approach could potentially be generalized to other disease states and immunological phenotypes. A later analysis found that HLA-associated TCR beta chains were more clonally expanded and had lower generation probabilities than equally common non-associated chains. A cluster of highly shared sequence variants was judged likely to represent a technical artifact of the sequencing pipeline. Immune exposure information for the cohort was limited to CMV serostatus. The cohort was sequenced for TCR beta chains only, and without alpha or paired-chain data the features that could be detected were limited. Three of the identified cytomegalovirus-associated TCR beta chains were confirmed in vitro to be specific for cytomegalovirus antigens. In a later analysis, more than 15,000 TCR beta sequences were associated with specific HLA alleles at a false discovery rate of 0.05. An association between a missense DCLRE1C variant and V-gene and J-gene trimming of TCR beta chains was found in a later genetic analysis and replicated in an independent cohort. HLA typing was unavailable for some donors at each locus, so association tests used only the typed subset. Some 15 rarely observed V segments, including chromosome 9 orphons, were excluded from the earlier analysis of a few hundred of the donors because counts were too low. A total of fewer than 200 TCR beta chains were listed by the study as associated with cytomegalovirus. A further reported finding was that TCR beta sequences accurately predicted the HLA-A and HLA-B alleles for most subjects in the first cohort. Most CMV-associated TCR beta chains appeared to be HLA-restricted in a later analysis, and the HLA associations seemed to be driven largely by CMV exposure. According to a later genetic analysis, donors in an Asian-associated ancestry cluster had fewer N-insertions in productive TCRs than the approximately 650-donor mean. Across donors, most TCR sequences were observed very rarely, whereas some public TCRs were present in many individuals. Broadly in line with IMGT annotations, most TCR beta V segments showed up in productive rearrangements about 87% or about 30% of the time in an earlier analysis of several hundred of the donors.

The cohort was made up of hundreds of healthy bone marrow donors. Cohort members were all nominally healthy when sampled, although unrecorded immune exposures were likely present. The donor was CMV seronegative and belonged to the group of around 350 seronegative cohort members. Each donor provided a peripheral blood sample, and peripheral blood mononuclear cells were used for TCR beta sequencing. Genomic DNA extraction from the blood cell samples was performed with the Qiagen DNeasy Blood Extraction Kit. The rearrangement joined TRBV18 to TRBJ2-5; the D gene is perhaps TRBD1, from 5 matching bases. The sample comprised PBMCs. The receptor comes from a woman aged 40 to 50 in good health and CMV-seronegative. The CDR3 reads CASSPPNRKGPETQYF. The sequence in DNA is TGTGCCAGCTCACCACCGAACCGGAAGGGGCCGGAGACCCAGTACTTC.